A single sample is the source of the 28 T cell receptor beta chains below, sequenced in a study of vaccination effects on CD4 cells after COVID-19. Under the ViraFEST assay, PBMC were stimulated with viral peptide pools so that antigen-specific CD4+ T cells expanded. Sequencing was performed afterwards. Following a roughly eleven-day culture, CD4+ T cells were purified. Participants completed two doses of the BNT162b2 or mRNA-1273 vaccine. No antigen has been identified for these receptors. Measured with immunoSEQ multiplex PCR; TCRdb has only the in-frame clones, and not every one. The sample holds 30,000 or so clones, roughly 71% seen once. Specimen: CD4+ T cells from PBMCs cultured with HCoV-NL63 spike peptides, collected after COVID-19 vaccination. All receptors come from a human donor who received a COVID-19 vaccine.

The chain recombines TRBV30 with TRBJ2-5; no reliable D call. CDR1 GTSNPN and CDR2 SVGIG come from the germline V gene (reference sequence). V was clipped by 3 bases and J by 2 bases, with 10 bases between them. The length of the CDR3 is 13 residues. CDR3 sequence: CAWSRRLQETQYF. CDR3 DNA: TGTGCCTGGAGCCGTCGGTTACAAGAGACCCAGTACTTC.

This clone is medium-sized. The chain employs TRBV10-2 and TRBJ1-1; 8 nucleotides align to TRBD1. Germline loops: CDR1 WSHSY, CDR2 SAAADI. The CDR3 contains 15 residues. Germline trimming cut 3 bases from V and 2 bases from J; bases unmatched to any gene: 5. CDR3 amino acids: CASSDPAGGNTEAFF. DNA of the CDR3: TGCGCCAGCAGTGACCCGGCAGGGGGCAACACTGAAGCTTTCTTT.

The table lists this clone with a count of one. The chain couples TRBV6-5 to TRBJ2-2; D is undetermined. Trimming stripped 2 bases from V and 8 bases from J, with 9 bases between. CDR1 and CDR2 (germline): MNHEY, SVGAGI. The CDR3 covers 13 residues. The CDR3 loop reads CASSYPRPGELFF. The CDR3 DNA follows: TGTGCCAGCAGTTACCCCAGACCGGGGGAGCTGTTTTTT.

The chain joins TRBV7-8 to TRBJ2-7; 9 bases are a match to TRBD2. Germline V gene data show CDR1 as SGHVS and CDR2 as FQNEAQ. V trimming: 1 base; J trimming: 2 bases; junction bases outside the gene matches: 6. The CDR3 loop spans 16 amino acids. The CDR3 DNA reads as TGTGCCAGCAGCTTAGGTCGCGGGAGGGCCCCCTACGAGCAGTACTTC. The encoded protein is CASSLGRGRAPYEQYF. The whole variable domain, filled in from reference TRBV7-8 and TRBJ2-7, reads GAGVSQSPRYKVAKRGQDVALRCDPISGHVSLFWYQQALGQGPEFLTYFQNEAQLDKSGLPSDRFFAERPEGSVSTLKIQRTQQEDSAVYLCASSLGRGRAPYEQYFGPGTRLTVT.

This chain joins TRBV7-2 and TRBJ2-3, with 9 bases aligning to TRBD2. The CDR3 spans 17 residues. CDR1 SGHTA and CDR2 FQGNSA come from the germline V gene. Losses at the gene ends were 1 base for V and 4 bases for J; bases not matched to a gene: 9. The CDR3 loop is CASSLGVRGGRPDTQYF. Written as DNA, the CDR3 is TGTGCCAGCAGCTTAGGGGTGCGGGGGGGCCGCCCAGATACGCAGTATTTT.

The chain recombines TRBV6-1 with TRBJ1-2; 11 bases fit TRBD1. CDR1 and CDR2 (germline): MNHNS, SASEGT. This CDR3 has 15 residues. With V trimmed by 1 base and J by 5 bases, 3 bases remained unmatched. CDR3 nucleotides: TGTGCCAGCAGTGAAGGGACAGGGGGCTGGTATGGCTACACCTTC. Translation: CASSEGTGGWYGYTF.

This clone was detected only a few times. CDR3 DNA: TGTGCCAGCAGTGTAGAGGTTGAATCACACACCATATATTTT. Translated: CASSVEVESHTIYF. V gene TRBV2 combines with J gene TRBJ1-3; no definite D call. Germline V CDR1 and CDR2: SNHLY, FYNNEI. The CDR3 length is 14 residues. Deletions cut 4 bases from V and 8 bases from J, with 15 bases between.

In this sample, this clone turned up a few times. This chain joins TRBV4-1 and TRBJ2-2; TRBD2 aligns across 7 bases. The V and J ends lost 1 base and 5 bases, in that order; junction bases with no gene match: 10. Germline V gene data show CDR1 as MGHRA and CDR2 as YSYEKL. CDR3 length: 17 residues. In DNA, the CDR3 is TGCGCCAGCAGCCAAGCCCGCGCGGGAGTCTCTACCGGGGAGCTGTTTTTT. Its protein is CASSQARAGVSTGELFF.

V usage is TRBV24-1 and J usage is TRBJ2-7, with 8 bases fitting TRBD1. After removal of 5 bases from V and 3 bases from J, the junction contained 11 bases not matched to a gene. Per germline, CDR1 KGHDR and CDR2 SFDVKD. The CDR3 length is 16 residues. CDR3 region: CATSATPGTGLYEQYF. CDR3 DNA: TGTGCCACCAGTGCAACGCCCGGGACAGGTCTCTACGAGCAGTACTTC.

V usage is TRBV4-1 and J usage is TRBJ2-1, with D perhaps TRBD1 (6 bases). Germline V gene sequence: CDR1 MGHRA, CDR2 YSYEKL. The CDR3 spans 17 residues. Trimming took 1 base from V and 4 from J, leaving 17 bases between them. Written as DNA, the CDR3 is TGCGCCAGCAGCCAAGTACCCGGCCCTGGACAGTACAATGAGCAGTTCTTC. Translating gives CASSQVPGPGQYNEQFF.

The rearrangement joins TRBV6-5 to TRBJ1-4; D gene uncertain. This CDR3 contains 12 residues. CDR1 is MNHEY and CDR2 is SVGAGI in the germline V gene. V was shortened by 8 bases and J by 5 bases, with 9 bases between the two germline ends. The CDR3 here is CASSEENEKLFF. In DNA form, the CDR3 reads TGTGCCAGCTCCGAGGAAAATGAAAAACTGTTTTTT.

The gene calls are TRBV30 and TRBJ1-6; D unresolved. Germline V gene data show CDR1 as GTSNPN and CDR2 as SVGIG (reference sequence). This CDR3 is 12 amino acids long. Trimming removed 2 bases from V and 8 bases from J, with 7 bases in between. The CDR3 nucleotides are TGTGCCTGGAGTAAGAGGGATTCACCCCTCCACTTT. Protein sequence: CAWSKRDSPLHF.

The gene calls are TRBV29-1 and TRBJ1-5; 10 bases agree with TRBD1. This CDR3 contains 15 residues. Germline V gives CDR1 SQVTM, CDR2 ANQGSEA. Losses at the gene ends were 5 bases for V and 2 bases for J; bases not matched to a gene: 6. The CDR3 nucleotides read TGCAGCGTTAGACAGGGGGCGGGAGGCAATCAGCCCCAGCATTTT. Translated: CSVRQGAGGNQPQHF.

In its sample, this clone was seen once. The chain joins TRBV5-1 to TRBJ1-3; D gene unclear. Germline V gene sequence: CDR1 SGHRS, CDR2 YFSETQ. V was trimmed by 4 bases and J by 7 bases, leaving 18 bases between them. CDR3 size: 15 residues. The DNA of the CDR3 is TGCGCCAGCAGCCTTAAAGGGTTTTTGGAGAACACCATATATTTT. Encoded protein: CASSLKGFLENTIYF.

The chain carries TRBV2 and TRBJ1-5, with TRBD1 matching over 9 bases. Germline CDR1 reads SNHLY; CDR2 reads FYNNEI. There are 14 residues in the CDR3. Trimming at V came to 5 bases and at J to 7 bases, leaving 6 bases not matched to a gene. CDR3 DNA sequence: TGTGCCAGCAGTCAAGGACAGGGGCGGCAGCCCCAGCATTTT. Amino acid sequence: CASSQGQGRQPQHF.

This clone appeared a single time. The chain couples TRBV5-4 to TRBJ2-7, with D maybe TRBD2 (5 bases). Germline V gives CDR1 SGHNT, CDR2 YYREEE (reference sequence). CDR3 length: 12 amino acids. Deletions cut 0 bases from V and 5 bases from J, with 6 bases between. CDR3 in DNA: TGTGCCAGCAGCTTGGCCGGGGACGAGCAGTACTTC. Translating gives CASSLAGDEQYF.

V and J are TRBV6-5 and TRBJ1-2; maybe TRBD1 (6 bases). The CDR3 contains 12 residues. Trimming pared 5 bases from V and 7 bases from J, leaving 11 bases between. Germline-derived CDR1 and CDR2 are MNHEY and SVGAGI. The CDR3 sequence: CASSPTGPGYTF. As DNA, the CDR3 is TGTGCCAGCAGTCCCACAGGGCCTGGCTACACCTTC.

The genes are TRBV12-3 or TRBV12-4 and TRBJ2-7; TRBD1 is a possible D gene (5 bases). Trimming removed 5 bases from V and 3 bases from J, with 5 bases in between. The CDR3 sequence is 11 residues long. CDR3 amino acids: CASSRGYEQYF. The CDR3 nucleotides are TGTGCCAGCAGTAGGGGCTACGAGCAGTACTTC.

This chain connects TRBV5-6 to TRBJ2-5; tentative D call: TRBD2 (5 bases). Trimming shortened V by 4 bases and J by 1 base, and 11 bases separated the two germline ends. Germline V gives CDR1 SGHDT, CDR2 YYEEEE. This CDR3 comprises 14 residues. The CDR3 loop is CASSRGIPQETQYF. CDR3 coding DNA: TGTGCCAGCAGCCGAGGGATCCCCCAAGAGACCCAGTACTTC.

The chain recombines TRBV3-1 (or the pseudogene TRBV3-2) with TRBJ1-6; TRBD1 agrees at 7 bases. The CDR3 is made up of 16 amino acids. CDR1 and CDR2 (germline): LGHDT, YNNKEL (reference sequence). V was clipped by 4 bases and J by 9 bases; unmatched bases: 12. The CDR3 coding sequence is TGTGCCAGCAGCCTTGATAGACAGGGAGGTATTTCACCCCTCCACTTT. Protein product: CASSLDRQGGISPLHF.

This chain links TRBV6-5 with TRBJ2-2; D might be TRBD2 (5 bases). Trimming cost V 4 bases and J 7 bases, with 16 bases left between them. Germline CDR1 is MNHEY and CDR2 is SVGAGI. The CDR3 spans 15 residues. CDR3 DNA: TGTGCCAGCAGTTCGGCGGGCTTACACATCGGGGAGCTGTTTTTT. It encodes CASSSAGLHIGELFF.

This clone was observed once. The chain recombines TRBV4-1 with TRBJ2-7, with 8 nucleotides matching TRBD1. This CDR3 has 17 amino acids. With 1 base clipped from V and 2 bases from J, the junction kept 10 bases outside the gene matches. Germline CDR1 reads MGHRA; CDR2 reads YSYEKL. The DNA for the CDR3 is TGCGCCAGCAGCCAAGCGCGCAGGACAGGGAGCACCTACGAGCAGTACTTC. It encodes CASSQARRTGSTYEQYF.

V is TRBV10-3 and J is TRBJ1-2, with TRBD1 identical over 7 bases. Germline V gene data show CDR1 as ENHRY and CDR2 as SYGVKD. This CDR3 has 13 amino acids. The V segment lost 2 bases and the J segment 6 bases; nucleotides outside the gene matches: 3. The CDR3 protein is CAISEIQGNGYTF. CDR3 nucleotides: TGTGCCATCAGTGAGATACAGGGGAATGGCTACACCTTC.

V usage is TRBV6-5 and J usage is TRBJ2-7; possible D gene TRBD2, 6 bases. CDR3 length equals 13 residues. Between the trimmed V and J ends, which lost 6 bases and 6 bases, there was a span of 15 bases. CDR1 is MNHEY, CDR2 SVGAGI, per germline. CDR3 protein: CASSQTSLGEQYF. The CDR3 nucleotides read TGTGCCAGCAGCCAGACTAGTCTGGGCGAGCAGTACTTC.

The chain carries TRBV4-1 and TRBJ1-2; unclear D gene. The V gene's germline CDR1 is MGHRA and CDR2 YSYEKL. The CDR3 totals 18 residues. V lost 0 bases to trimming and J lost 4 bases, with 21 bases between them. CDR3: CASSQDEGASFRSYGYTF. The CDR3 bases are TGCGCCAGCAGCCAAGATGAGGGCGCGAGCTTCAGAAGCTATGGCTACACCTTC.

V gene TRBV19 combines with J gene TRBJ1-2, with D maybe TRBD1 (5 bases). V lost 7 bases, J lost 7 bases, and 16 bases lay in between. Per the germline V gene, CDR1 is LNHDA and CDR2 is SQIVND (reference sequence). The length of the CDR3 is 13 residues. In DNA, the CDR3 is TGTGCCAGTACGGGGCAGAATGAGGGTGGCTACACCTTC. Translating it yields CASTGQNEGGYTF.

The table lists this clone with a few counts. The V gene is TRBV4-1, the J gene TRBJ1-2, with 10 bases identical to TRBD1. The CDR3 totals 17 residues. Germline V CDR1 and CDR2: MGHRA, YSYEKL. With 0 bases clipped from V and 7 bases from J, the junction kept 11 bases outside the gene matches. The CDR3: CASSQDSPRTGGGGYTF. The CDR3 nucleotides are TGCGCCAGCAGCCAAGATAGCCCCAGGACAGGGGGTGGTGGCTACACCTTC.

This clone has just a few counts. This chain joins TRBV4-2 and TRBJ2-7; TRBD2 agrees at 7 bases. The CDR3 totals 17 residues. Germline CDR1 is LGHNA and CDR2 is YNFKEQ. Trimming took 3 bases from V and 0 from J; bases not matched to a gene: 11. The CDR3 is CASSQASWGGSSYEQYF. CDR3 coding DNA: TGTGCCAGCAGCCAGGCTTCGTGGGGCGGGAGCTCCTACGAGCAGTACTTC.